Sequencing of this TCR beta chain was carried out in a study of T cell responses to AZD1222 COVID-19 vaccine. For this clone: Its antigen remains unknown.

Method: immunoSEQ multiplex PCR; TCRdb's copy keeps in-frame clones and lacks some. There are 150,000 to 200,000 clones in the sample; 75% to 95% occur only once, and roughly 3.1% lies in the top ten. Study observations and caveats: Only after the peak T cell response were repertoires sampled. The study found Spike-specific TCR breadth and depth rose after two AZD1222 doses.

Trimming stripped 0 bases from V and 2 bases from J, with 20 bases between. The germline V gene has CDR1 LGHNA and CDR2 YSLEER. This CDR3 spans 18 amino acids. The sequences come from peripheral blood, collected on day 0 of AZD1222 vaccination. The sequence was collected from an adult in good health. V usage is TRBV4-3 and J usage is TRBJ2-7; the D call may be TRBD1 or TRBD2 (5 bases each). The CDR3 region is CASSQEGGFGMGAYEQYF. As DNA, the CDR3 is TGCGCCAGCAGCCAAGAGGGCGGGTTCGGAATGGGGGCCTACGAGCAGTACTTC.